The clone carrying this T cell receptor beta chain appeared once. Its target is not known. Time point noted: baseline, week 1 (first vaccination visit). As to treatment: pre-vaccination baseline after standard-of-care therapy. The entry originates in a study of a mutant IDH1 vaccine in newly diagnosed glioma. Background on the study: Averaging approximately 40 years of age, treated patients were 62.5% male and 37.5% female. Former treatment meant radiotherapy, temozolomide, or both; the majority had gotten both.

Measured with immunoSEQ multiplex PCR; TCRdb has only the in-frame clones, and not every one. The repertoire holds 85,000 to 100,000 clones, with around 77% as singletons. Points from the study as a whole: Top peripheral T cell clonotype shifts appeared unrelated to pseudoprogression.

The sequenced sample was PBMCs, obtained from a glioma patient treated with radiotherapy, temozolomide or both. This TCR was sampled from a man aged 35-49 years with glioma.

The CDR3 sequence is CASSLRGTMNTEAFF. CDR3 bases: TGTGCCAGCAGCTTACGTGGCACGATGAACACTGAAGCTTTCTTT. The J gene is TRBJ1-1, the V gene TRBV7-2; D is uncertain. The V end was cut by 2 bases, the J end by 0 bases, with 10 bases between. From germline, CDR1 is SGHTA and CDR2 FQGNSA. The CDR3 is made up of 15 amino acids.